Listed below are T cell receptor beta chains from one sample, sequenced in a study of vaccination effects on CD4 cells after COVID-19. Repertoires were generated with immunoSEQ multiplex PCR, while TCRdb's copy carries only in-frame clones and drops some. The repertoire holds more than 20,000 clones, with approximately 72% as singletons. These receptors' antigens are unknown. The input for sequencing was CD4+ T cells from PBMCs cultured with HCoV-NL63 spike peptides, taken before COVID-19 vaccination. These receptors were taken from a human donor who received a COVID-19 vaccine. The CDR3 runs from the conserved cysteine through the conserved F or W. The D gene is left open where the match is weak. Rows may omit the clone size; those that give it use once, few, many or a size class.

TRBJ1-1 few TRBD1 TRBV2 CASSQGENTEAFF TGTGCCAGCTCTCAGGGGGAGAACACTGAAGCTTTCTTT
TRBJ1-1 - - TRBV12-3/TRBV12-4 CASDLMNTEAFF TGTGCCTCGGACTTAATGAACACTGAAGCTTTCTTT
TRBJ2-5 - - TRBV5-1 CASRRLVRETQYF TGCGCCAGCAGAAGACTGGTACGGGAGACCCAGTACTTC
TRBJ1-1 - - TRBV5-4 CASSLAASGGTEAFF TGTGCCAGCAGCTTGGCCGCTAGCGGAGGCACTGAAGCTTTCTTT
TRBJ1-5 - - TRBV19 CASSITGSLGGFGQPQHF TGTGCCAGTAGTATCACCGGGAGCCTTGGAGGATTCGGGCAGCCCCAGCATTTT
TRBJ2-3 - TRBD2 TRBV6-1 CASSDGAGTSGLTDTQYF TGTGCCAGCAGTGACGGAGCGGGGACTAGCGGACTCACAGATACGCAGTATTTT
TRBJ2-7 - - TRBV5-4 CASSRDYVYEQYF TGTGCCAGCAGCCGGGATTATGTCTACGAGCAGTACTTC
TRBJ1-5 - TRBD1 TRBV27 CASRTGQNQPQHF TGTGCCAGCCGGACAGGGCAGAATCAGCCCCAGCATTTT
TRBJ1-4 - TRBD1 TRBV5-1 CASSDLQGSREKLFF TGCGCCAGCAGCGATTTACAGGGGAGTCGGGAAAAACTGTTTTTT
TRBJ1-2 few - TRBV28 CASSGVRGYTF TGTGCCAGCAGTGGGGTCCGCGGCTACACCTTC
TRBJ1-2 - TRBD1 TRBV10-3 CATQGQGAWNGYTF TGTGCCACCCAGGGACAGGGGGCTTGGAATGGCTACACCTTC
TRBJ2-7 - - TRBV7-9 CASRGGYTYEQYF TGTGCCAGCAGAGGGGGGTATACCTACGAGCAGTACTTC
TRBJ2-7 few TRBD2 TRBV5-8 CASSFLPAGDEQYF TGTGCCAGCAGCTTTTTACCAGCGGGAGACGAGCAGTACTTC
TRBJ2-5 - - TRBV10-2 CASSESSRRETQYF TGCGCCAGCAGTGAGTCTAGCAGGCGAGAGACCCAGTACTTC
TRBJ2-1 - TRBD2 TRBV18 CASSPGGGRHYNEQFF TGTGCCAGCTCACCGGGTGGCGGGAGGCACTACAATGAGCAGTTCTTC
TRBJ1-1 - - TRBV24-1 CATSPQGQRNTEAFF TGTGCCACCAGCCCCCAAGGACAGAGGAACACTGAAGCTTTCTTT
TRBJ2-7 - - TRBV18 CASSQTEGGSYEQYF TGTGCCAGCTCACAGACAGAAGGAGGCTCCTACGAGCAGTACTTC
TRBJ2-3 - - TRBV7-9 CASSLGRGSDTQYF TGTGCCAGCAGCTTAGGTAGAGGTTCAGATACGCAGTATTTT
TRBJ2-5 - - TRBV5-1 CASSGAGPTQETQYF TGCGCCAGCAGCGGAGCTGGACCCACCCAAGAGACCCAGTACTTC
TRBJ2-7 - - TRBV5-5 CASSNVDGQHEQYF TGTGCCAGCAGCAACGTTGACGGCCAACACGAGCAGTACTTC
TRBJ1-1 - - TRBV3-1/TRBV3-2 CASSRDLRGAEAFF TGTGCCAGCAGCCGAGACCTAAGGGGCGCTGAAGCTTTCTTT
TRBJ1-3 - - TRBV6-5 CASSSAITAGNTIYF TGTGCCAGCAGTTCAGCGATAACCGCTGGAAACACCATATATTTT
TRBJ2-1 - TRBD1 TRBV7-9 CASSYGTGSENEQFF TGTGCCAGCAGCTACGGGACAGGGTCCGAGAATGAGCAGTTCTTC
TRBJ1-2 few TRBD1 TRBV6-5 CASSSILDRDYGYTF TGTGCCAGCAGTTCCATTCTCGACAGGGACTATGGCTACACCTTC
TRBJ2-2 - TRBD2 TRBV4-1 CASSLNRQRGGSGELFF TGCGCCAGCAGCCTTAATCGACAGCGGGGGGGCTCCGGGGAGCTGTTTTTT
TRBJ2-1 - TRBD2 TRBV27 CASSIAGGGAYNEQFF TGTGCCAGCAGCATAGCGGGAGGGGGGGCCTACAATGAGCAGTTCTTC
TRBJ2-5 - - TRBV2 CASSDVLRAEETQYF TGTGCCAGCAGTGACGTACTTCGCGCGGAGGAGACCCAGTACTTC
TRBJ2-1 few - TRBV11-3 CASSLEGLRVNEQFF TGTGCCAGCAGCTTAGAAGGCTTAAGGGTCAATGAGCAGTTCTTC
TRBJ2-7 - - TRBV2 CASSEKVLVRYEQYF TGTGCCAGCAGTGAAAAGGTCCTGGTTCGCTACGAGCAGTACTTC
TRBJ2-7 once TRBD2 TRBV27 CASSQIPGLGLAGGYEQYF TGTGCCAGCAGTCAAATCCCGGGACTGGGACTAGCGGGAGGGTACGAGCAGTACTTC
TRBJ1-1 - TRBD1 TRBV30 CACPLPGQSDFLGWNTEAFF TGTGCCTGTCCCCTCCCGGGACAGTCAGATTTTCTGGGGTGGAACACTGAAGCTTTCTTT
TRBJ2-3 - - TRBV6-1 CASSEAQGYPTDTQYF TGTGCCAGCAGTGAAGCGCAAGGCTATCCCACAGATACGCAGTATTTT
TRBJ1-6 - TRBD1 TRBV5-1 CASSTGTVSPLHF TGCGCCAGCAGCACGGGGACAGTTTCACCCCTCCACTTT
TRBJ1-1 few - TRBV19 CASVVETEAFF TGTGCCAGTGTAGTGGAAACTGAAGCTTTCTTT
TRBJ2-1 - - TRBV14 CASSPRVLSYNEQFF TGTGCCAGCAGCCCGCGGGTCTTGTCCTACAATGAGCAGTTCTTC
TRBJ1-2 - - TRBV20-1 CSATNYGYTF TGCAGTGCAACGAACTATGGCTACACCTTC
TRBJ2-7 - TRBD2 TRBV7-2 CASSLASGGASYEQYF TGTGCCAGCAGCTTGGCTAGCGGGGGGGCGTCCTACGAGCAGTACTTC
TRBJ1-2 - TRBD1 TRBV6-4 CASSEGAGQGGYTF TGTGCCAGCAGTGAAGGTGCTGGACAGGGGGGCTACACCTTC
TRBJ2-7 - - TRBV4-1 CASRDTTYEQYF TGCGCCAGCAGAGACACTACCTACGAGCAGTACTTC
TRBJ2-3 few - TRBV6-4 CASSDGSTDTQYF TGTGCCAGCAGTGACGGGAGCACAGATACGCAGTATTTT
TRBJ1-6 - TRBD1 TRBV30 CAWRVEDRVSSPLHF TGTGCCTGGAGAGTCGAGGACAGGGTGAGTTCACCCCTCCACTTT
TRBJ2-5 - - TRBV7-9 CASSFDRQETQYF TGTGCCAGCAGCTTCGACCGTCAAGAGACCCAGTACTTC
TRBJ1-6 - - TRBV5-4 CASSWTGRGNSPLHF TGTGCCAGCAGCTGGACCGGACGGGGCAATTCACCCCTCCACTTT
TRBJ2-3 - - TRBV3-1/TRBV3-2 CASSQEGADTDTQYF TGTGCCAGCAGCCAAGAGGGAGCGGATACAGATACGCAGTATTTT
TRBJ1-1 - - TRBV4-1 CASSQERRALGVMNTEAFF TGCGCCAGCAGCCAAGAACGTCGGGCCCTGGGGGTCATGAACACTGAAGCTTTCTTT
TRBJ1-3 - - TRBV29-1 CSVATGSVGNTIYF TGCAGCGTTGCTACAGGGTCAGTTGGAAACACCATATATTTT
TRBJ2-3 - - TRBV4-1 CASRGDGYFSTDTQYF TGCGCCAGCAGGGGGGACGGCTATTTCAGCACAGATACGCAGTATTTT
TRBJ1-4 - - TRBV9 CASSPRTDTNEKLFF TGTGCCAGCAGCCCCCGGACAGATACTAATGAAAAACTGTTTTTT
TRBJ1-2 - - TRBV3-1/TRBV3-2 CASSQDSGTYGYTF TGTGCCAGCAGCCAAGATTCCGGGACATATGGCTACACCTTC
TRBJ1-2 - TRBD1 TRBV19 CASKPPDRIYGYTF TGTGCCAGTAAGCCTCCGGACAGGATCTATGGCTACACCTTC
TRBJ1-3 - - TRBV12-3/TRBV12-4 CASSPTSGNTIYF TGTGCCAGCAGCCCTACTTCTGGAAACACCATATATTTT
TRBJ2-7 few - TRBV12-3/TRBV12-4 CASASGGAYEQYF TGTGCCAGCGCCTCGGGGGGCGCCTACGAGCAGTACTTC
TRBJ2-3 - TRBD2 TRBV5-5 CASSAGGHGTDTQYF TGTGCCAGCAGTGCGGGGGGGCATGGCACAGATACGCAGTATTTT
TRBJ2-6 - - TRBV6-5 CASVGSGANVLTF TGTGCCAGCGTGGGTAGTGGGGCCAACGTCCTGACTTTC
TRBJ2-7 - - TRBV6-5 CASSYSRGVSSEQYF TGTGCCAGCAGTTACTCGCGTGGGGTATCTAGCGAGCAGTACTTC
TRBJ2-3 - - TRBV5-1 CASSPSFGTDTQYF TGCGCCAGCAGCCCTTCTTTCGGCACAGATACGCAGTATTTT
TRBJ2-1 - TRBD2 TRBV29-1 CSVSWALAGARNEQFF TGCAGCGTTTCGTGGGCCCTAGCGGGGGCTCGCAATGAGCAGTTCTTC
TRBJ2-7 - - TRBV6-5 CASSTWKIHTYEQYF TGTGCCAGCAGCACCTGGAAAATCCACACCTACGAGCAGTACTTC